The source of this T cell receptor (beta chain) is a study of blood T cell repertoires in COVID-19. Study in general: The study drew acute and convalescent COVID-19 samples from the United States, Italy and Spain. T cells, B-cell-depleted T cells, or PBMCs supplied cDNA or gDNA.

TCRdb's table, derived via immunoSEQ multiplex PCR, lists solely in-frame clones and lacks some. Of 27,000 or so clones listed, roughly 85% are singletons. From germline, CDR1 is MDHEN and CDR2 SYDVKM. V lost 5 bases and J 2 bases, leaving 16 bases between the germline ends. CDR3 size: 15 residues. The specimen was peripheral blood. V is TRBV28 and J is TRBJ2-7, with D perhaps TRBD2 (7 bases). The receptor's source is a woman aged 50 to 65 with active COVID-19. CDR3 protein: CASSLRGGSAYEQYF. Written as DNA, the CDR3 is TGTGCCAGCAGTCTAAGGGGGGGAAGCGCCTACGAGCAGTACTTC.